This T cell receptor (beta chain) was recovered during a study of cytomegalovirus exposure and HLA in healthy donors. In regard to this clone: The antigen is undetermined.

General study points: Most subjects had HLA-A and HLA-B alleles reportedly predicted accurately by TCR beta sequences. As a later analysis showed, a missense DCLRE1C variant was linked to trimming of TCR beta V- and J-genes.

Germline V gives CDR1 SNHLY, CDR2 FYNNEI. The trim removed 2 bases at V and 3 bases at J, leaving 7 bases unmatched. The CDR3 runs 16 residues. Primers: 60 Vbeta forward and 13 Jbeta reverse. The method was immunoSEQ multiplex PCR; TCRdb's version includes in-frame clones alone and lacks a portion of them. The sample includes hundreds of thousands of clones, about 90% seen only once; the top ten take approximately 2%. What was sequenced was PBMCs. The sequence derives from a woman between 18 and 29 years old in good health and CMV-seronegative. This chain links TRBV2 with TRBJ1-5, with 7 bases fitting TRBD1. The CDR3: CASSELGGSANQPQHF. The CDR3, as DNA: TGTGCCAGCAGTGAATTAGGGGGCAGTGCCAATCAGCCCCAGCATTTT.